Presented here are 23 T cell receptor beta chains from one specimen sequenced in a study of vaccination and CD4 T cells after COVID-19. Cultured CD4+ T-cell DNA underwent Oncomine TCR Beta short-read sequencing. Via MiXCR, TCRdb re-called the PCR reads, giving one row per CDR3 protein. The sample has about 17,000 distinct CDR3 sequences; 45% are singletons. Treatment reported: 10-day PBMC culture with coronavirus spike peptide pools or control peptides (ViraFEST assay). No antigen has been identified for these receptors. The material was CD4+ T cells from blood, cultured in vitro, obtained before SARS-CoV-2 vaccination. Receptors were obtained from a human donor who received a COVID-19 vaccine.

There are a few counts of this clonotype. This chain connects TRBV20-1 to TRBJ1-4; 10 nucleotides agree with TRBD1. V shed 4 bases, J shed 6 bases, and the junction held 2 bases outside the gene matches. Germline values: CDR1 DFQATT, CDR2 SNEGSKA (reference sequence). The CDR3 spans 13 residues. CDR3 amino acids: CSANDRGHEKLFF. The CDR3 bases are TGCAGTGCTAACGACAGGGGGCATGAAAAACTGTTTTTT.

The chain links TRBV5-1 to TRBJ2-7; D is possibly TRBD2 (7 bases). The CDR3 consists of 16 residues. Germline V gene lookup returns CDR1 SGHRS and CDR2 YFSETQ. The V end lost 0 bases, the J end lost 4 bases, and 17 bases lay between the germline ends. CDR3 sequence (DNA): TGCGCCAGCAGCTTGGCCGGGGGGCGAATGAGATACGAGCAGTACTTC. Translation: CASSLAGGRMRYEQYF.

The V call is TRBV5-1, the J call TRBJ1-1, with D possibly TRBD1 on 6 matching bases. The CDR3 extends over 14 amino acids. From germline, CDR1 is SGHRS and CDR2 YFSETQ. V lost 3 bases to trimming and J lost 2 bases, with 11 bases between them. The chain's CDR3 is CASSSEQGNTEAFF. The DNA for the CDR3 is TGCGCCAGCAGCTCTGAACAGGGAAACACTGAAGCTTTCTTT.

The chain couples TRBV6-1 to TRBJ2-7, with 7 bases identical to TRBD2. V lost 5 bases, J lost 0 bases, and 7 bases stayed unmatched. Looked up from germline, CDR1 is MNHNS and CDR2 is SASEGT. There are 15 residues in the CDR3. The CDR3 DNA reads as TGTGCCAGCAGTCGTATTGGCGGGAGCTCCTACGAGCAGTACTTC. Amino acids: CASSRIGGSSYEQYF.

The chain has TRBV24-1 and TRBJ2-3, with no clear D. Trimming took 10 bases from V and 0 from J, leaving 10 bases between them. The CDR3 has 13 residues. Germline V gene data show CDR1 as KGHDR and CDR2 as SFDVKD. The CDR3 region is CATFSVSTDTQYF. The DNA of the CDR3 is TGTGCCACTTTCTCCGTAAGCACAGATACGCAGTATTTT.

J is TRBJ1-1 and V is TRBV2; TRBD1 might be the D (6 bases). CDR1 SNHLY and CDR2 FYNNEI come from the germline V gene. The CDR3 consists of 15 residues. V was cut by 4 bases and J by 1 base, with 13 bases left in between. The CDR3 bases are TGTGCCAGCAGTGTCCTTCAAGGGGGGAACACTGAAGCTTTCTTT. Protein sequence: CASSVLQGGNTEAFF.

The chain links TRBV6-2 or TRBV6-3 to TRBJ2-5; TRBD1 matches 8 bases. V lost 4 bases, J lost 4 bases, and 8 bases stayed unmatched. The CDR3 is made up of 15 amino acids. Germline CDR1 and CDR2: MNHEY and SVGEGT. The CDR3, as DNA: TGTGCCAGCAGTTTGACCGGACAGGGTCGAGAGACCCAGTACTTC. Protein: CASSLTGQGRETQYF.

The CDR3 DNA is TGCGCCAGCAGTGAGTCGACTTTACCATACGCCGGGGAGCTGTTTTTT. It encodes CASSESTLPYAGELFF. This sequence joins TRBV10-1 and TRBJ2-2, with no clear D. Germline CDR1 is WNHNN and CDR2 is SYGVQD (reference sequence). Trimming took off 0 bases at V and 6 bases at J, with 14 bases between the two ends. This CDR3 contains 16 residues.

V usage is TRBV6-2 or TRBV6-3 and J usage is TRBJ1-6; 7 nucleotides line up with TRBD1. The V gene's germline CDR1 is MNHEY and CDR2 SVGEGT. There are 14 residues in the CDR3. With V trimmed by 10 bases and J by 6 bases, 9 bases remained unmatched. The CDR3: CATTVGTANSPLHF. CDR3 DNA: TGTGCCACCACAGTCGGGACAGCTAATTCACCCCTCCACTTT.

This clonotype was observed a single time. The J gene is TRBJ1-2, the V gene TRBV5-1; 7 bases align to TRBD1. The CDR3 sequence is 13 residues long. Germline V CDR1 and CDR2: SGHRS, YFSETQ. Trimming at V came to 4 bases and at J to 8 bases, leaving 8 bases not matched to a gene. In DNA, the CDR3 is TGCGCCAGCAGCACAGGGGTAACGGGAGGCTACACCTTC. The encoded protein is CASSTGVTGGYTF.

The V gene is TRBV14, the J gene TRBJ1-1; D call uncertain. Germline CDR1 SGHDN, CDR2 FVKESK. The V gene lost 0 bases and the J gene lost 6 bases, with 11 bases spanning the gap. The CDR3 is made up of 14 amino acids. In nucleotides, the CDR3 is TGTGCCAGCAGCCAAGAGTTAGTTGTTCCTGAAGCTTTCTTT. It yields the protein CASSQELVVPEAFF.

The chain employs TRBV6-5 and TRBJ2-2, with 9 nucleotides matching TRBD1. V dropped 1 base and J dropped 6; count of bases not matched to a gene: 6. The germline CDR1 and CDR2 sequences are MNHEY and SVGAGI. The CDR3 spans 16 residues. In nucleotides, the CDR3 is TGTGCCAGCAGTTACTTCGGGACAGGGCCCGCCGGGGAGCTGTTTTTT. As protein: CASSYFGTGPAGELFF.

This clonotype was found a few times. The V call is TRBV7-9, the J call TRBJ1-2; no firm D call. The CDR3 extends over 14 amino acids. Germline-derived CDR1 and CDR2 are SEHNR and FQNEAQ (reference sequence). V lost 5 bases and J lost 4, with 14 bases in between. CDR3 sequence (DNA): TGTGCCAGCAGCCCATCGACGCCGTCCTATGGCTACACCTTC. It yields the protein CASSPSTPSYGYTF.

This clonotype was picked up a small number of times. The CDR3 DNA follows: TGTGCCAGCAGTGGCGACGATAAAGAGACCCAGTACTTC. Translating it yields CASSGDDKETQYF. The J gene is TRBJ2-5, the V gene TRBV2; D is undetermined. Germline lookup yields CDR1 SNHLY and CDR2 FYNNEI. With 4 bases removed from V and 3 bases from J, the gap between germline ends came to 9 bases. The CDR3 is 13 amino acids.

CDR3: CASSSWDRGTEAFF. The CDR3 DNA reads as TGTGCCAGCAGTTCTTGGGACAGGGGCACTGAAGCTTTCTTT. The V call is TRBV12-3 or TRBV12-4, the J call TRBJ1-1, with 10 nucleotides matching TRBD1. Unmatched junction bases numbered 3, after V lost 4 bases and J lost 4 bases. The CDR3 totals 14 residues.

This chain connects TRBV12-3 or TRBV12-4 to TRBJ1-2; TRBD1 agrees at 8 bases. Trimming took 3 bases from V and 6 from J; bases not matched to a gene: 12. The CDR3 contains 16 residues. CDR3 sequence: CASSFRQGARWNGYTF. The CDR3 DNA reads TGTGCCAGCAGTTTCAGGCAGGGGGCGAGATGGAATGGCTACACCTTC.

This clonotype was picked up a small number of times. The rearrangement links TRBV6-1 to TRBJ2-3, with D perhaps TRBD1 (6 bases). V shed 4 bases and J shed 4 bases, with 15 bases lying between them. The CDR3 has 15 amino acids. In germline, CDR1 is MNHNS, CDR2 SASEGT. The CDR3 region is CASSGLQGVADTQYF. The CDR3, as DNA: TGTGCCAGCAGTGGACTACAGGGAGTCGCAGATACGCAGTATTTT.

This clonotype was recorded a few times. V usage is TRBV19 and J usage is TRBJ1-1, with a possible D match to TRBD1 (5 bases). Germline assignment: CDR1 LNHDA and CDR2 SQIVND (reference sequence). The CDR3 loop spans 14 amino acids. V shed 5 bases and J shed 5 bases, with 15 bases lying between them. CDR3 sequence reads: CASSLENRRTEAFF. The CDR3 DNA reads as TGTGCCAGTAGTCTGGAGAACAGGAGGACTGAAGCTTTCTTT.

The chain is built from TRBV5-1 and TRBJ2-5; TRBD1 is a possible D gene (6 bases). CDR1 and CDR2 from the germline V gene are SGHRS and YFSETQ. CDR3 length: 17 residues. Trimming shortened V by 0 bases and J by 3 bases, and 18 bases separated the two germline ends. The CDR3 is CASSLVAGAPHKETQYF. Here the CDR3 DNA reads TGCGCCAGCAGCTTGGTCGCAGGGGCCCCGCATAAAGAGACCCAGTACTTC.

This clonotype was observed a handful of times. This sequence joins TRBV6-1 and TRBJ1-3; D gene ambiguous. V dropped 2 bases and J dropped 4 bases, with 3 bases sitting between them. Germline V gives CDR1 MNHNS, CDR2 SASEGT. CDR3 length: 12 amino acids. CDR3 bases: TGTGCCAGCAGTGAAATGGGAAACACCATATATTTT. It specifies CASSEMGNTIYF.

The chain has TRBV11-2 and TRBJ1-2; D is ambiguous. Trimming pared 0 bases from V and 2 bases from J, leaving 4 bases between. The CDR3 has 13 residues. Germline CDR1 and CDR2: SGHAT and FQNNGV. The CDR3 bases are TGTGCCAGCAGCTTAGAAGGCAACTATGGCTACACCTTC. Translation gives CASSLEGNYGYTF.

The chain is built from TRBV29-1 and TRBJ1-2, with unresolved D. This CDR3 contains 12 residues. Germline assignment: CDR1 SQVTM and CDR2 ANQGSEA. V was cut by 4 bases and J by 5 bases, with 11 bases left in between. CDR3: CSVGAASYGYTF. The CDR3, as DNA: TGCAGCGTTGGGGCAGCGTCGTATGGCTACACCTTC. Together with reference TRBV29-1 and TRBJ1-2, the CDR3 gives the full variable domain: SAVISQKPSRDICQRGTSLTIQCQVDSQVTMMFWYRQQPGQSLTLIATANQGSEATYESGFVIDKFPISRPNLTFSTLTVSNMSPEDSSIYLCSVGAASYGYTFGSGTRLTVV.

This rearrangement joins TRBV7-2 to TRBJ2-7; 9 bases match TRBD2. J gave up 3 bases and V 1 base, and 10 bases lay outside the gene matches. Germline CDR1 and CDR2: SGHTA and FQGNSA. The CDR3 sequence is 17 residues long. The DNA for the CDR3 is TGTGCCAGCAGCTTAGGAAGCGGGAGGATAGCCGGCTACGAGCAGTACTTC. Translating it yields CASSLGSGRIAGYEQYF.